One sample yielded the 6 T cell receptor beta chains listed below, sequenced in a study of T cell responses to AZD1222 COVID-19 vaccine. TCRdb keeps only in-frame clones here, not all; method: immunoSEQ multiplex PCR. Altogether about 99,000 clones are present, around nine tenths being singletons, with the ten largest covering about an eighth. Sequences were derived from peripheral blood, sampled on day 0 of AZD1222 vaccination. Source of these receptors: an adult in good health.

V usage is TRBV3-1 (or the pseudogene TRBV3-2) and J usage is TRBJ1-1, with 7 nucleotides matching TRBD1. Germline V gives CDR1 LGHDT, CDR2 YNNKEL (reference sequence). With 4 bases clipped from V and 0 bases from J, the junction kept 14 bases outside the gene matches. The CDR3 has 18 amino acids. The DNA for the CDR3 is TGTGCCAGCAGCCTTACCAGTGTTATGGGACAGATGAACACTGAAGCTTTCTTT. As protein: CASSLTSVMGQMNTEAFF.

This chain uses TRBV19 with TRBJ2-1, with TRBD1 matching over 7 bases. Per the germline V gene, CDR1 is LNHDA and CDR2 is SQIVND (reference sequence). J gave up 0 bases and V 6 bases, and 5 bases lay outside the gene matches. There are 15 residues in the CDR3. The CDR3 loop reads CASSTTGVSYNEQFF. The CDR3 nucleotides read TGTGCCAGTAGCACTACAGGGGTCTCCTACAATGAGCAGTTCTTC.

This rearrangement joins TRBV6-1 to TRBJ1-1; a possible D gene is TRBD1 (5 bases). Trimming stripped 4 bases from V and 0 bases from J, with 15 bases between. The CDR3 has 16 amino acids. In germline, CDR1 is MNHNS, CDR2 SASEGT. The CDR3 loop is CASSAKGRRLNTEAFF. CDR3 DNA: TGTGCCAGCAGTGCTAAGGGACGCCGCCTGAACACTGAAGCTTTCTTT.

The chain carries TRBV18 and TRBJ2-3, with 7 bases fitting TRBD1. Germline V gene data show CDR1 as KGHSH and CDR2 as LQKENI. Losses at the gene ends were 6 bases for V and 2 bases for J; bases not matched to a gene: 5. The length of the CDR3 is 14 residues. The CDR3 DNA reads as TGTGCCAGCTCCCGCGGACAGGACACAGATACGCAGTATTTT. Protein product: CASSRGQDTDTQYF.

J is TRBJ1-1 and V is TRBV2, with 9 bases identical to TRBD1. Trimming cost V 6 bases and J 5 bases; bases outside gene matches: 13. Germline V gene lookup returns CDR1 SNHLY and CDR2 FYNNEI. The CDR3 loop spans 16 amino acids. The DNA of the CDR3 is TGTGCCAGCAGAACACCTCCGGGACAGGGCGGGACTGAAGCTTTCTTT. Its translation is CASRTPPGQGGTEAFF.

V usage is TRBV5-4 and J usage is TRBJ2-2; D could derive from TRBD1 or TRBD2 (6 bases each). Deletions cut 3 bases from V and 4 bases from J, with 19 bases between. Germline CDR1 reads SGHNT; CDR2 reads YYREEE (reference sequence). There are 17 residues in the CDR3. Here the CDR3 reads CASSSTGRGLGTGELFF. As DNA, the CDR3 is TGTGCCAGCAGCTCCACGGGTCGGGGGCTGGGCACCGGGGAGCTGTTTTTT.